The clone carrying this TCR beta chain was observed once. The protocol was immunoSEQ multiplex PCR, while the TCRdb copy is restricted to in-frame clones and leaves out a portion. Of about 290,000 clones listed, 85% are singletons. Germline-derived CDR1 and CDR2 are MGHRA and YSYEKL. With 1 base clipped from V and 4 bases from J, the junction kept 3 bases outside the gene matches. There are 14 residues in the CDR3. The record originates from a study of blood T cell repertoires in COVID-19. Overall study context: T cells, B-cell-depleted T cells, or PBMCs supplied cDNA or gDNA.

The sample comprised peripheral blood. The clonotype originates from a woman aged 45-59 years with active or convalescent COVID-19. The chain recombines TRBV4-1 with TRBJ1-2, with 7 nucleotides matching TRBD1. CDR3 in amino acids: CASSQGPGGYGYTF. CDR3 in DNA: TGCGCCAGCAGCCAAGGGCCAGGGGGCTATGGCTACACCTTC.